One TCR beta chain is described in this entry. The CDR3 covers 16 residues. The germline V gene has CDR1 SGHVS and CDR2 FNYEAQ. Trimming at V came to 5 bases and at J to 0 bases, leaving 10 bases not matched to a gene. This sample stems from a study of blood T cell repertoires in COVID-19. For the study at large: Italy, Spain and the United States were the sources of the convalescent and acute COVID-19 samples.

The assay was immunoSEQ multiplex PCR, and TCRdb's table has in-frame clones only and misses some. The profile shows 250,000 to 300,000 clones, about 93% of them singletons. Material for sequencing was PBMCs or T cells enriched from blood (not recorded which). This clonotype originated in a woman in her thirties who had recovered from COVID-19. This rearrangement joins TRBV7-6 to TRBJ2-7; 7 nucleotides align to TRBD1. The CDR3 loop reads CASSAPLGQNSYEQYF. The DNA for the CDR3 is TGTGCCAGCAGCGCTCCTCTGGGACAGAACTCCTACGAGCAGTACTTC. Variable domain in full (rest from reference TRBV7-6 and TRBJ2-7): GAGVSQSPRYKVTKRGQDVALRCDPISGHVSLYWYRQALGQGPEFLTYFNYEAQQDKSGLPNDRFSAERPEGSISTLTIQRTEQRDSAMYRCASSAPLGQNSYEQYFGPGTRLTVT.